The present entry profiles one TCR beta chain with its context. What it recognizes is unknown. Primed by a sample-barcoded 5' primer and a J-beta primer mix, a second PCR proceeded for 7 to 11 cycles. One entry per CDR3 protein, called by TCRdb with MiXCR from the 5' RACE reads. The table has about 670,000 distinct CDR3 sequences, around 52% seen once; the top ten hold approximately 15%. Germline V gene lookup returns CDR1 SGHTA and CDR2 FQGNSA. Trimming left V 5 bases short and J 0 bases short, with 11 bases between. The CDR3 length is 15 residues. The record originates from a study of blood T cells in healthy people across ages. Samples each yielded at least 6 micrograms of total RNA. Study results and caveats: For the donors, CMV status was unknown and possibly confounded expanded clonotype changes. PBMC samples, being unsorted, prevented any conclusive comparison of naive and antigen-experienced cells. With naive T cell percentage, TCR beta diversity showed a strong correlation.

The chain is built from TRBV7-2 and TRBJ2-1; no clear D gene. Sequencing was performed on blood. This receptor was obtained from a woman aged 80 or over in good health. The CDR3 region is CASSPDCSSYNEQFF. CDR3 DNA: TGTGCCAGCAGCCCAGATTGTAGCTCCTACAATGAGCAGTTCTTC.